Detailed here is one T cell receptor (beta chain). The antigen is unknown. The data are from a study of CXCR3-negative and CXCR3-positive naive CD8 T cells. General observations from the study: TRB CDR3 properties were used to infer TCR strength, and surface CD5 was comparable between naive subsets. Naive cells positive for CXCR3 carried more hydrophobic TRB CDR3s than CXCR3-negative ones. Memory cells diverged, while naive CXCR3-positive and CXCR3-negative cells had similar TRBV-TRBJ usage.

The authors made the TRB cDNA libraries by 5' RACE using UMI labels. TCRdb derives one entry per CDR3 protein from the 5' RACE reads, leaving out DNA. This sample's table has about 150,000 distinct CDR3 sequences. CD45RO-CCR7+CD27+CD95- characterized naive CD8+ T cells. This CDR3 comprises 15 residues. CDR1 and CDR2 (germline): MGHRA, YSYEKL. The TCR originated in a human donor in good health. Some clones in this sample may be carry-over from other donors' samples. The specimen sequenced was naive CXCR3+ CD8+ T cells from blood. Subset of the sample: CD45RO-CCR7+CD27+CD95- naive CD8+ T cells expressing CXCR3 (TNR3+). The chain uses TRBV4-1 and TRBJ2-4; TCRdb names TRBD2, which stays unverified in the absence of DNA. CDR3: CASSRVGSLINIQYF.